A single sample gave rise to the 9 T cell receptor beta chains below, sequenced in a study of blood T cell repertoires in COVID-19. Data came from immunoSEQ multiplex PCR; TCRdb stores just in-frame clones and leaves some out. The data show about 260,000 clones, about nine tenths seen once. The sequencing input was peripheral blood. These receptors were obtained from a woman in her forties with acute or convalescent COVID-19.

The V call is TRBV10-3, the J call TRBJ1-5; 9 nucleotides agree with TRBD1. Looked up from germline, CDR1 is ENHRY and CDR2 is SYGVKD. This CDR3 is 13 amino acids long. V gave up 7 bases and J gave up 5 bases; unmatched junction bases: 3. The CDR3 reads CAIKGQGDQPQHF. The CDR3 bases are TGTGCCATCAAGGGACAGGGCGATCAGCCCCAGCATTTT.

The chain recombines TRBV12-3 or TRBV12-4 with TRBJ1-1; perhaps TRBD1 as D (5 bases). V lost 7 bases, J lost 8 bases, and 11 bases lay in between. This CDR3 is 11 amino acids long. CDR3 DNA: TGTGCCAGCACCCCGGGGGTGGAAGCTTTCTTT. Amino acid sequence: CASTPGVEAFF.

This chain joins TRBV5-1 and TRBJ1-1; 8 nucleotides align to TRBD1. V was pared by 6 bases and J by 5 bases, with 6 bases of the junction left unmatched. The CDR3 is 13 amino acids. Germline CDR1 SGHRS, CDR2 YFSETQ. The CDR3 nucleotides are TGCGCCAGCACCGACAGGGGAGGTACTGAAGCTTTCTTT. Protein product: CASTDRGGTEAFF.

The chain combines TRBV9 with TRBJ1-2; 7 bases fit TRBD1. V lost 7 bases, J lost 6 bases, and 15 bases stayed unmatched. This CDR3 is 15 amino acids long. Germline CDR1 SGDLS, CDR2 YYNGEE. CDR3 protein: CASGGTASLKDGYTF. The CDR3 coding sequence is TGTGCCAGCGGAGGGACAGCTTCGCTTAAGGATGGCTACACCTTC. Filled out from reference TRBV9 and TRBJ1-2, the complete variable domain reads DSGVTQTPKHLITATGQRVTLRCSPRSGDLSVYWYQQSLDQGLQFLIQYYNGEERAKGNILERFSAQQFPDLHSELNLSSLELGDSALYFCASGGTASLKDGYTFGSGTRLTVV.

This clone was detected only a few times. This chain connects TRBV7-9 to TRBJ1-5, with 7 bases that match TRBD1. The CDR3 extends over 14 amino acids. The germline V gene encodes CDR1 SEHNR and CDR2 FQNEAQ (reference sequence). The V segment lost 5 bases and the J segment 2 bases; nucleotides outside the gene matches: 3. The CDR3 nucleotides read TGTGCCAGCAGCGGCCAGGGGGGCAATCAGCCCCAGCATTTT. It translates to CASSGQGGNQPQHF.

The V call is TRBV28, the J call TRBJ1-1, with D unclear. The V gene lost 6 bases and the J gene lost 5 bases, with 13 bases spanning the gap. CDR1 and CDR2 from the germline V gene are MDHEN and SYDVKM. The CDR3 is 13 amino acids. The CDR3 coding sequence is TGTGCCAGCAGGAACGCGGAGGTAACTGAAGCTTTCTTT. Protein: CASRNAEVTEAFF. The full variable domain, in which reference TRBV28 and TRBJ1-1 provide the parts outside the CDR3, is DVKVTQSSRYLVKRTGEKVFLECVQDMDHENMFWYRQDPGLGLRLIYFSYDVKMKEKGDIPEGYSVSREKKERFSLILESASTNQTSMYLCASRNAEVTEAFFGQGTRLTVV.

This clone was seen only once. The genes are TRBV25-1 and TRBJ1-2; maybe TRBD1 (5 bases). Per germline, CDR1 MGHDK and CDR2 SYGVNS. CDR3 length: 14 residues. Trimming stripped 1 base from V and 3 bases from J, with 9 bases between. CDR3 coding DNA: TGTGCCAGCAGTGAATTTAGCAGGGACTATGGCTACACCTTC. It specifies CASSEFSRDYGYTF.

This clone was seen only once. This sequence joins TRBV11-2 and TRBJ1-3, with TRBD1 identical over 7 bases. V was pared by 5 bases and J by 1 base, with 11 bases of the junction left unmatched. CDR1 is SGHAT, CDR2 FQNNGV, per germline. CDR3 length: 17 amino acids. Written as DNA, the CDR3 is TGTGCCAGCAGCGCCAACCCCGTACAGGGGTCTGGAAACACCATATATTTT. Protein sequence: CASSANPVQGSGNTIYF.

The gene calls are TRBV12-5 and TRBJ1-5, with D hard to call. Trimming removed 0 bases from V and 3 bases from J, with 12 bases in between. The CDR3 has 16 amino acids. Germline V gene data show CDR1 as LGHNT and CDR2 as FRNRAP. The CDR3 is CASGLVLSGSNQPQHF. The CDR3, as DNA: TGTGCTAGTGGTTTGGTACTTTCGGGGTCCAATCAGCCCCAGCATTTT.